The clone carrying this T cell receptor beta chain has a handful of counts. Per donor, one heparinised blood draw averaged roughly 120 mL. The sample originates from a study of beta chain features in type 1 diabetes. Study-level information: Age and gender were similar between patients and healthy donors, as were cell yields.

What was sequenced were expressed TCRB transcripts, since all of the isolated RNA had been reverse transcribed. An average of approximately 3.6 million reads was obtained for naive, central memory and regulatory T cell samples. This table comes from immunoSEQ multiplex PCR, and its TCRdb copy is limited to in-frame clones, with some not included. Of 500,000 to 700,000 clones in the sample, about 14% were seen once. The CDR3 spans 18 residues. V lost 0 bases and J 3 bases, leaving 18 bases between the germline ends. The germline CDR1 and CDR2 sequences are LGHNA and YSLEER. The clonotype originates from a man younger than 30 in good health. Sequencing used naive CD4+ T cells from blood. This chain links TRBV4-3 with TRBJ2-4; D may be TRBD1 (6 bases). DNA for the CDR3: TGCGCCAGCAGCCAAGATGGGTCTACAGGGAACGGCAAAAACATTCAGTACTTC. Translation: CASSQDGSTGNGKNIQYF.